This section outlines one T cell receptor beta chain sequence together with its context. What it binds is unknown. 13 Jbeta primers and 60 Vbeta primers were used for the PCR. Assay: immunoSEQ multiplex PCR; the TCRdb copy retains only in-frame clones and omits some. The sample lists hundreds of thousands of clones, 82% occurring once. The data derive from a study of cytomegalovirus exposure and HLA in healthy donors. Across the study: A preliminary data release comprised about 85 million unique TCRs obtained from HLA-typed donors. Whole-study findings and limits: When analyzed later, a missense DCLRE1C variant was found to be linked to TCR beta V- and J-gene trimming. In vitro data verified a few CMV-associated chains as specific for CMV antigens. Prediction of most subjects' HLA-A and HLA-B alleles by TCR beta sequences was reportedly accurate.

V was clipped by 1 base and J by 2 bases, with 7 bases between them. The CDR3 spans 14 residues. Germline-derived CDR1 and CDR2 are SGHTA and FQGNSA. Sequenced input: PBMCs. The gene calls are TRBV7-2 and TRBJ2-3, with D possibly matching TRBD1 (5 bases). This sequence originates from a woman in her thirties or forties in good health and CMV-seronegative. This CDR3 is CASSLGQHTDTQYF. CDR3 nucleotide sequence: TGTGCCAGCAGCTTAGGACAGCACACAGATACGCAGTATTTT.